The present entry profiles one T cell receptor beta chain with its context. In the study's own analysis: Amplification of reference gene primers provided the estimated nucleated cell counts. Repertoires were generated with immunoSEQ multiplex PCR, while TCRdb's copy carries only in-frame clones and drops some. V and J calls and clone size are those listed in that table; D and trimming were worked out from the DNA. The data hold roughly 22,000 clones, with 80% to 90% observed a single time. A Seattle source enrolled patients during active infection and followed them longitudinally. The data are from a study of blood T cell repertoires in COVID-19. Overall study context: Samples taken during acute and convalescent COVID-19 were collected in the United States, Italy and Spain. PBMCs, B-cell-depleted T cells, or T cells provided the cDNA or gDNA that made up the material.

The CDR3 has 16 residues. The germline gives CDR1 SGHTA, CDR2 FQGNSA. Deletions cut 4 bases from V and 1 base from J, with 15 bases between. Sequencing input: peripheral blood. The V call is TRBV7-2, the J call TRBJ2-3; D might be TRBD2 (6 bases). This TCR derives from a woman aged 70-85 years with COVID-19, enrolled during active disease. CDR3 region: CASSWGGASGTDTQYF. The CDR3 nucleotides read TGTGCCAGCAGCTGGGGTGGGGCTAGCGGCACAGATACGCAGTATTTT.